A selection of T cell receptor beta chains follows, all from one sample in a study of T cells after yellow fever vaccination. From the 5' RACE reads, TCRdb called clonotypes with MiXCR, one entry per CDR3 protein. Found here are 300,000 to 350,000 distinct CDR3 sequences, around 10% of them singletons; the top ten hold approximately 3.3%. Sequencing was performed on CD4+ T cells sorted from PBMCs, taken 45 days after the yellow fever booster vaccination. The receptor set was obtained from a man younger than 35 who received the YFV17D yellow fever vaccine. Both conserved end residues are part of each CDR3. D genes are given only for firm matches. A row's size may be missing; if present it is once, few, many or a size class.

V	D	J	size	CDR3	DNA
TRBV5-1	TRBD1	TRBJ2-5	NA	CASSPITRGQGHQYF	TGCGCCAGCAGCCCGATCACAAGAGGACAGGGCCATCAGTACTTC
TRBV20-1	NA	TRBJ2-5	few	CSASPSETQYF	TGCAGTGCTAGTCCTTCCGAGACCCAGTACTTC
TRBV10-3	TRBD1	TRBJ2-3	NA	CAIKQGSTDTQYF	TGTGCCATCAAACAGGGGAGCACAGATACGCAGTATTTT
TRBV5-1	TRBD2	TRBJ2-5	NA	CASSLGLAGARGETQYF	TGCGCCAGCAGCTTGGGACTAGCGGGGGCCAGGGGAGAGACCCAGTACTTC
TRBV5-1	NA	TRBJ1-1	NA	CASSLETGNTEAFF	TGCGCCAGCAGCTTGGAGACAGGGAACACTGAAGCTTTCTTT
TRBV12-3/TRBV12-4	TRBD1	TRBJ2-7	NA	CATSGTASYEQYF	TGTGCCACCTCAGGGACAGCCTCCTACGAGCAGTACTTC
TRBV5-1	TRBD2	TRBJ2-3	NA	CASSLQPKGRAADTQYF	TGCGCCAGCAGCTTACAACCTAAGGGGAGGGCTGCAGATACGCAGTATTTT
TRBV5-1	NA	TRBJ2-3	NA	CASTTGPADTQYF	TGCGCCAGCACAACAGGGCCCGCAGATACGCAGTATTTT
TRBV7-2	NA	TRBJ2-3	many	CASSSSGGFVTDTQYF	TGTGCCAGCAGCTCAAGTGGTGGGTTTGTCACAGATACGCAGTATTTT
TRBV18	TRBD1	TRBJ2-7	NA	CASSPGTAIREQYF	TGTGCCAGCTCACCCGGGACAGCCATTCGCGAGCAGTACTTC
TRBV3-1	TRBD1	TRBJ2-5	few	CASSHADRGVETQYF	TGTGCCAGCAGCCACGCTGACAGGGGAGTAGAGACCCAGTACTTC
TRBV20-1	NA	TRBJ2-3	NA	CSARTSTDTQYF	TGCAGTGCCAGGACCTCCACAGATACGCAGTATTTT
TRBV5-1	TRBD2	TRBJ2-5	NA	CASSFTSSSGEVAQYF	TGCGCCAGCAGCTTTACGAGTTCTAGCGGGGAGGTGGCCCAGTACTTC
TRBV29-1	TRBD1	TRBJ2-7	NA	CSVPGTGVYEQYF	TGCAGCGTTCCCGGGACAGGGGTTTACGAGCAGTACTTC
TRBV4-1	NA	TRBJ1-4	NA	CASSLLMGITNEKLFF	TGCGCCAGCAGCCTTCTAATGGGTATCACTAATGAAAAACTGTTTTTT
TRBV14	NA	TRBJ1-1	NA	CASSHEAFF	TGTGCCAGCAGCCATGAAGCTTTCTTT
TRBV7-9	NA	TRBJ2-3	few	CASSLGGRITDTQYF	TGTGCCAGCAGCTTAGGAGGCAGAATCACAGATACGCAGTATTTT
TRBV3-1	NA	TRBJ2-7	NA	CASSQDQAYEQYF	TGTGCCAGCAGCCAAGATCAGGCCTACGAGCAGTACTTC
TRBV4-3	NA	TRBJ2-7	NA	CASSRDEGYEQYF	TGCGCCAGCAGCCGGGACGAAGGCTACGAGCAGTACTTC
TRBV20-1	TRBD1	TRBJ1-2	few	CSAIPGQGDYGYTF	TGCAGTGCTATTCCGGGACAGGGGGACTATGGCTACACCTTC
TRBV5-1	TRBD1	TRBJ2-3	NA	CASGDRVGDTQYF	TGCGCCAGCGGCGACAGGGTTGGAGATACGCAGTATTTT
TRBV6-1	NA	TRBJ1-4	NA	CASFWDAGNEKLFF	TGTGCCAGCTTTTGGGACGCCGGTAATGAAAAACTGTTTTTT
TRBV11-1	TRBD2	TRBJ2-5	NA	CASGGTSGGFRQETQYF	TGTGCCAGCGGAGGGACTAGCGGGGGGTTCCGTCAAGAGACCCAGTACTTC
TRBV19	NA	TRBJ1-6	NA	CASSMGLVTPLHF	TGTGCCAGTAGTATGGGGCTTGTGACACCCCTCCACTTT
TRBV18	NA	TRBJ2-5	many	CASSAGTQETQYF	TGTGCCAGCTCAGCCGGGACCCAAGAGACCCAGTACTTC
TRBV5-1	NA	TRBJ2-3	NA	CASSWGEVRSFPQYF	TGCGCCAGCAGCTGGGGTGAAGTTAGGTCCTTTCCGCAGTATTTT
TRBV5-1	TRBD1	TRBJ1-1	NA	CASSSDRVNTEAFF	TGCGCCAGCAGCTCGGACAGGGTCAACACTGAAGCTTTCTTT
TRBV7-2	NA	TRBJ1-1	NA	CASSHLLGEAFF	TGTGCCAGCAGCCACCTCCTGGGAGAAGCTTTCTTT
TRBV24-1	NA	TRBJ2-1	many	CATSDSATNEQFF	TGTGCCACCAGTGATTCGGCGACCAATGAGCAGTTCTTC
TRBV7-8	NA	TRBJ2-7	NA	CASSLVPVTYEQYF	TGTGCCAGCAGCTTAGTGCCGGTGACCTACGAGCAGTACTTC
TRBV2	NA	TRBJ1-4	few	CASSEIWGGQLFF	TGTGCCAGCAGTGAAATCTGGGGCGGGCAACTGTTTTTT
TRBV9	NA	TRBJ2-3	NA	CASSVGAKDTQYF	TGTGCCAGCAGCGTGGGAGCGAAAGATACGCAGTATTTT
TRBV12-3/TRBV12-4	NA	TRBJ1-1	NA	CASSLNLRTEAFF	TGTGCCAGCAGTTTGAACCTGAGGACTGAAGCTTTCTTT
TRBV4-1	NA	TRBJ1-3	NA	CASSRGTDWTGNTIYF	TGCGCCAGCAGCCGGGGGACCGATTGGACTGGAAACACCATATATTTT
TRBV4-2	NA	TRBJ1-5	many	CASSQDLFPNQPQHF	TGTGCCAGCAGCCAAGACTTATTCCCGAATCAGCCCCAGCATTTT
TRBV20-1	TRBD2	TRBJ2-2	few	CSARLAGANTGELFF	TGCAGTGCGAGACTAGCGGGGGCGAACACCGGGGAGCTGTTTTTT
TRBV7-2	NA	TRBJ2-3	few	CASSSPWTDTQYF	TGTGCCAGCAGCTCACCCTGGACAGATACGCAGTATTTT
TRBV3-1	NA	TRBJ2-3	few	CASSPGPGAQYF	TGTGCCAGCAGCCCAGGACCGGGGGCGCAGTATTTT
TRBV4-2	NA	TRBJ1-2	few	CASSQEENASYGYTF	TGTGCCAGCAGCCAAGAGGAGAATGCTTCCTATGGCTACACCTTC
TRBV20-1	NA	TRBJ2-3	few	CSAKGGPTDTQYF	TGCAGTGCTAAGGGGGGTCCAACAGATACGCAGTATTTT
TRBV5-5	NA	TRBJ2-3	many	CASSLDAGTQYF	TGTGCCAGCAGCTTGGACGCGGGTACGCAGTATTTT
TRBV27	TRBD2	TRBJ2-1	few	CASSLFKRGGNEQFF	TGTGCCAGCAGTTTATTCAAGCGGGGGGGCAATGAGCAGTTCTTC
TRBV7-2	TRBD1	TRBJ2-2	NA	CASSPMTGMNGELFF	TGTGCCAGCAGCCCAATGACAGGGATGAACGGGGAGCTGTTTTTT
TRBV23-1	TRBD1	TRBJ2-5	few	CASRTAPRQGPETQYF	TGCGCCAGCCGGACCGCCCCGCGACAGGGCCCAGAGACCCAGTACTTC
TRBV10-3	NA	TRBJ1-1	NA	CAISEISPMGAFF	TGTGCCATCAGTGAGATTAGCCCAATGGGAGCTTTCTTT
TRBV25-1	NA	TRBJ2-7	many	CASVGTSSYEQYF	TGTGCCAGCGTCGGGACTTCGTCCTACGAGCAGTACTTC
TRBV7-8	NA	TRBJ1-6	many	CASSLGALSSYNSPLHF	TGTGCCAGCAGCTTAGGGGCTTTGAGCTCCTATAATTCACCCCTCCACTTT
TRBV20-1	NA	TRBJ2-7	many	CSAREFFAEQYF	TGCAGTGCTAGAGAGTTCTTCGCCGAGCAGTACTTC
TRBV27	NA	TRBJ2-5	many	CASSFKGGTQYF	TGTGCCAGCAGTTTTAAGGGGGGGACCCAGTACTTC
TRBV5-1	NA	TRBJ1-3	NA	CASSLGNQGTGNTIYF	TGCGCCAGCAGCTTGGGCAATCAGGGGACTGGAAACACCATATATTTT
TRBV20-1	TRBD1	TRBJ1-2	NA	CSASDRGRGGYTF	TGCAGTGCTAGCGACAGGGGGCGCGGAGGCTACACCTTC
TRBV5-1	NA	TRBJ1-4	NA	CASSLEAPNEKLFF	TGCGCCAGCAGCTTGGAGGCACCAAATGAAAAACTGTTTTTT
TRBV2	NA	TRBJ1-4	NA	CATARAANEKLFF	TGTGCCACCGCCAGGGCGGCGAATGAAAAACTGTTTTTT
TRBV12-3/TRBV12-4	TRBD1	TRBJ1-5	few	CASSGDRRRQPQHF	TGTGCCAGCAGTGGGGACAGGCGGCGGCAGCCCCAGCATTTT
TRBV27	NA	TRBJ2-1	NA	CASSLEGLAYNEQFF	TGTGCCAGCAGTTTAGAAGGGTTGGCCTACAATGAGCAGTTCTTC
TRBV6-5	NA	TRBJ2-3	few	CASSYGQGGTDTQYF	TGTGCCAGCAGTTACGGGCAGGGGGGAACAGATACGCAGTATTTT
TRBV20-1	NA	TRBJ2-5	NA	CSASPGTQKETQYF	TGCAGTGCTTCTCCCGGGACCCAGAAAGAGACCCAGTACTTC
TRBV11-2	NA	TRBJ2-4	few	CASSVGAGPGIQYF	TGTGCCAGCAGCGTAGGGGCAGGGCCGGGCATTCAGTACTTC
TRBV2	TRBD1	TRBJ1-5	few	CASSPGQVSNQPQHF	TGTGCCAGCAGCCCAGGACAGGTTAGCAATCAGCCCCAGCATTTT